The 10 T cell receptor beta chains in this list originate from one sample, sequenced in a study of response to subunit inactivated influenza vaccine. TCRdb re-called the RT-PCR reads with MiXCR, one entry per CDR3 protein. Among approximately 500,000 distinct CDR3 sequences listed, around 13% were seen once. This specimen was PBMCs from blood, taken 11 to 12 days after vaccination. The receptor set was obtained from a man in his forties or fifties who received an inactivated influenza vaccine.

The chain couples TRBV7-2 to TRBJ2-3, with 7 bases lining up with TRBD1. Germline CDR1 SGHTA, CDR2 FQGNSA. With 2 bases clipped from V and 6 bases from J, the junction kept 14 bases outside the gene matches. The CDR3 length is 17 residues. CDR3: CASSLRFSRQGSDTQYF. Written as DNA, the CDR3 is TGTGCCAGCAGCTTAAGATTTAGTCGACAGGGTAGCGATACGCAGTATTTT. Filled out from reference TRBV7-2 and TRBJ2-3, the complete variable domain reads GAGVSQSPSNKVTEKGKDVELRCDPISGHTALYWYRQSLGQGLEFLIYFQGNSAPDKSGLPSDRFSAERTGGSVSTLTIQRTQQEDSAVYLCASSLRFSRQGSDTQYFGPGTRLTVL.

This clonotype was picked up a small number of times. Here the CDR3 reads CASSSTGVNTYLYGYTF. The CDR3 nucleotides read TGTGCCAGCAGTTCCACAGGGGTGAACACCTACCTATATGGCTACACCTTC. V gene TRBV28 combines with J gene TRBJ1-2; 7 bases line up with TRBD1. CDR1 is MDHEN and CDR2 is SYDVKM in the germline V gene. Germline trimming cut 4 bases from V and 5 bases from J; bases unmatched to any gene: 16. This CDR3 spans 17 amino acids.

This clonotype appeared a few times. The rearrangement links TRBV4-3 to TRBJ2-3; a possible D gene is TRBD2 (6 bases). Germline V gives CDR1 LGHNA, CDR2 YSLEER. The CDR3 has 15 residues. Between the trimmed V and J ends, which lost 0 bases and 6 bases, there was a span of 13 bases. CDR3 region: CASSQELQAGDTQYF. Written as DNA, the CDR3 is TGCGCCAGCAGCCAAGAACTACAGGCGGGGGATACGCAGTATTTT.

The chain recombines TRBV6-2 or TRBV6-3 with TRBJ1-4; 10 nucleotides agree with TRBD1. V lost 0 bases to trimming and J lost 2 bases; unmatched junction nucleotides: 18. Germline assignment: CDR1 MNHEY and CDR2 SVGEGT. CDR3 length equals 22 residues. CDR3 bases: TGTGCCAGCAGTTACTCGGGTACCGGGACAGGGGACCACGATAAGACTAATGAAAAACTGTTTTTT. Protein product: CASSYSGTGTGDHDKTNEKLFF.

This clonotype has only a few counts. This chain links TRBV19 with TRBJ2-1, with 9 bases aligning to TRBD1. CDR1 is LNHDA, CDR2 SQIVND, per germline (reference sequence). The CDR3 length is 14 residues. With 5 bases clipped from V and 6 bases from J, the junction kept 5 bases outside the gene matches. The CDR3 DNA sequence: TGTGCCAGTAGTGCGACAGGGGGGGTCAATGAGCAGTTCTTC. Translation: CASSATGGVNEQFF.

Only a few counts were recorded for this clonotype. V usage is TRBV7-9 and J usage is TRBJ1-5; tentatively, D is TRBD1 (5 bases). CDR3 size: 14 residues. Trimming shortened V by 4 bases and J by 4 bases, and 11 bases separated the two germline ends. CDR1 is SEHNR and CDR2 is FQNEAQ in the germline V gene (reference sequence). The CDR3 sequence is CASSSEGWNQPQHF. In DNA form, the CDR3 reads TGTGCCAGCAGCTCGGAGGGGTGGAATCAGCCCCAGCATTTT.

Ten or more counts support this clonotype. The rearrangement joins TRBV4-1 to TRBJ1-2; 7 bases align to TRBD1. Germline V gene data show CDR1 as MGHRA and CDR2 as YSYEKL. J gave up 3 bases and V 2 bases, and 0 bases lay outside the gene matches. The CDR3 is 13 amino acids. The CDR3 sequence is CASSQTGDYGYTF. For the CDR3, the DNA is TGCGCCAGCAGCCAAACAGGGGACTATGGCTACACCTTC.

This clonotype came up a few times. The chain couples TRBV4-3 to TRBJ2-7; D is perhaps TRBD2 (5 bases). V lost 0 bases, J lost 5 bases, and 14 bases lay in between. Looked up from germline, CDR1 is LGHNA and CDR2 is YSLEER. There are 15 residues in the CDR3. DNA of the CDR3: TGCGCCAGCAGCCAAGATTGGACCCCCGGGAACGAGCAGTACTTC. This translates into CASSQDWTPGNEQYF.

This clonotype was counted ten times or more. The chain recombines TRBV29-1 with TRBJ2-1; perhaps TRBD1 as D (5 bases). Germline CDR1 and CDR2: SQVTM and ANQGSEA. The V end lost 5 bases, the J end lost 0 bases, and 11 bases lay between the germline ends. The CDR3 contains 14 residues. The CDR3 bases are TGCAGCGTTCTGCAGGGAAGCTCCTACAATGAGCAGTTCTTC. This translates into CSVLQGSSYNEQFF.

CDR3 nucleotides: TGTGCCAGCAGCTTCCAAACAACCCATGCGGACAGTCGGTTGGGAAACACCATATATTTT. Its protein is CASSFQTTHADSRLGNTIYF. This chain uses TRBV5-6 with TRBJ1-3, with D perhaps TRBD1 (6 bases). This CDR3 comprises 20 residues. The germline V and J ends were trimmed by 2 bases and 4 bases, with 28 bases remaining between them. Germline V lookup: CDR1 SGHDT, CDR2 YYEEEE.